Presented here are 20 T cell receptor beta chains from one specimen sequenced in a study of control samples from healthy donors and cancer patients. Using immunoSEQ multiplex PCR, the repertoire was profiled, and TCRdb retains in-frame clones only, with some absent. This repertoire shows about 160,000 clones, just over 95% found once; its top ten account for approximately 0.97%. The sequencing input was blood. The receptors derive from a woman in her 30s in good health.

The genes are TRBV6-2 or TRBV6-3 and TRBJ2-7; a possible D gene is TRBD2 (5 bases). Germline V gene lookup returns CDR1 MNHEY and CDR2 SVGEGT. V lost 4 bases, J lost 4 bases, and 11 bases lay in between. CDR3 size: 13 residues. The CDR3 nucleotides read TGTGCCAGCAGTTTCCGGAGAGGGTACGAGCAGTACTTC. Translation gives CASSFRRGYEQYF.

The CDR3 protein is CASSMPGPNSYNEQFF. The DNA of the CDR3 is TGTGCCAGTAGTATGCCGGGACCGAACTCCTACAATGAGCAGTTCTTC. This chain joins TRBV19 and TRBJ2-1; possibly TRBD1 or TRBD2 for D (5 bases each). This CDR3 contains 16 residues. V dropped 3 bases and J dropped 0 bases, with 12 bases sitting between them. CDR1 LNHDA and CDR2 SQIVND come from the germline V gene (reference sequence).

The chain employs TRBV27 and TRBJ2-7; 11 bases fit TRBD2. Germline V CDR1 and CDR2: MNHEY, SMNVEV (reference sequence). This CDR3 is built from 15 residues. V gave up 3 bases and J gave up 5 bases; unmatched junction bases: 6. The CDR3: CASSFFSGGAHEQYF. The DNA for the CDR3 is TGTGCCAGCAGTTTCTTTAGCGGGGGGGCCCACGAGCAGTACTTC.

This clone showed up just once. The chain joins TRBV11-2 to TRBJ2-5; 7 nucleotides agree with TRBD1. There are 14 residues in the CDR3. With 5 bases clipped from V and 5 bases from J, the junction kept 8 bases outside the gene matches. Germline V gives CDR1 SGHAT, CDR2 FQNNGV. CDR3 loop: CASSLLGRGETQYF. In DNA form, the CDR3 reads TGTGCCAGCAGCCTTCTCGGCAGGGGGGAGACCCAGTACTTC.

The chain has TRBV21-1 and TRBJ2-2; the table's TRBD1 call for D was not verified on the DNA. TRBV21-1 counts as a pseudogene. The CDR3 is 16 amino acids. The CDR3 region has the DNA TGTGCCAGCAGCAAAAGAGGGACAGAGAACACCGGGGAGCTGTTTTTT. As protein: CASSKRGTENTGELFF.

This clone is a singleton in its sample. This chain connects TRBV11-2 to TRBJ1-6; D is uncertain. The ends were cut back, 0 bases at V and 7 bases at J, with 10 bases in the middle. This CDR3 is built from 15 residues. CDR1 is SGHAT and CDR2 is FQNNGV in the germline V gene. The CDR3 bases are TGTGCCAGCAGCTTAGATCTGGGGTGGAATTCACCCCTCCACTTT. Translated: CASSLDLGWNSPLHF.

The gene calls are TRBV2 and TRBJ2-7, with TRBD2 matching over 8 bases. This CDR3 is built from 18 residues. The V and J ends lost 3 bases and 4 bases, in that order; junction bases with no gene match: 17. CDR1 and CDR2 (germline): SNHLY, FYNNEI. This CDR3 reads CASSEGLAGQGLVYEQYF. The CDR3, as DNA: TGTGCCAGCAGTGAGGGCCTAGCGGGCCAAGGTCTGGTATACGAGCAGTACTTC.

DNA of the CDR3: TGTGCCAGCAGCTTGAACAGGGGGCGATATGGCTACACCTTC. It encodes CASSLNRGRYGYTF. V gene TRBV5-4 combines with J gene TRBJ1-2; 9 bases agree with TRBD1. V shed 1 base, J shed 5 bases, and the junction held 3 bases outside the gene matches. There are 14 residues in the CDR3. Germline V lookup: CDR1 SGHNT, CDR2 YYREEE (reference sequence).

The sample holds one count of this clone. The chain combines TRBV18 with TRBJ1-4; maybe TRBD1 (6 bases). The V gene lost 3 bases and the J gene lost 8 bases, with 16 bases spanning the gap. Germline CDR1 and CDR2: KGHSH and LQKENI. The CDR3 has 15 residues. CDR3 DNA sequence: TGTGCCAGCTCACCCCAAGGGGGGTTCAACGAAAAACTGTTTTTT. This sequence encodes CASSPQGGFNEKLFF.

The chain uses TRBV19 and TRBJ1-2; the D is unclear. Between the trimmed V and J ends, which lost 6 bases and 1 base, there was a span of 15 bases. Germline assignment: CDR1 LNHDA and CDR2 SQIVND (reference sequence). This CDR3 contains 15 residues. CDR3 bases: TGTGCCAGTAGCCCAATTGGCGGGGTTAACTATGGCTACACCTTC. It yields the protein CASSPIGGVNYGYTF.

V gene TRBV7-9 combines with J gene TRBJ2-2; TRBD2 agrees at 11 bases. The CDR3 is 17 residues long. Looked up from germline, CDR1 is SEHNR and CDR2 is FQNEAQ (reference sequence). V gave up 0 bases and J gave up 3 bases; unmatched junction bases: 3. CDR3 region: CASSLAGTSGYTGELFF. CDR3 DNA sequence: TGTGCCAGCAGCTTAGCCGGGACTAGCGGTTACACCGGGGAGCTGTTTTTT.

The count of this clone is one. This sequence joins TRBV24-1 and TRBJ1-2, with a tentative D call TRBD1 (5 bases). Germline lookup yields CDR1 KGHDR and CDR2 SFDVKD. The CDR3 is 13 residues long. The V end lost 1 base, the J end lost 10 bases, and 12 bases lay between the germline ends. The CDR3 coding sequence is TGTGCCACCAGTGATTTTTCAGGGTTGAACTACACCTTC. It specifies CATSDFSGLNYTF.

The J gene is TRBJ1-4, the V gene TRBV7-9; 7 bases map to TRBD1. CDR3 length: 14 residues. V was clipped by 0 bases and J by 7 bases; unmatched bases: 2. Germline assignment: CDR1 SEHNR and CDR2 FQNEAQ (reference sequence). CDR3 DNA sequence: TGTGCCAGCAGCTTAGCTACAGGGGTTGAAAAACTGTTTTTT. It specifies CASSLATGVEKLFF.

This clone was seen a few times. The chain joins TRBV2 to TRBJ1-1; D uncertain. The V and J ends lost 6 bases and 2 bases respectively, with 13 bases between them. This CDR3 comprises 14 residues. CDR1 and CDR2 (germline): SNHLY, FYNNEI. The CDR3 DNA follows: TGTGCCAGCAGCTTTCCGGGAACCAACACTGAAGCTTTCTTT. Amino acid sequence: CASSFPGTNTEAFF.

The chain carries TRBV5-1 and TRBJ2-2; TRBD1 or TRBD2 may be the D gene (5 bases each). Germline V gene data show CDR1 as SGHRS and CDR2 as YFSETQ. The CDR3 consists of 18 residues. Between the trimmed V and J ends, which lost 2 bases and 6 bases, there was a span of 23 bases. CDR3 in DNA: TGCGCCAGCAGCTTAACCGGGACCCGAGTTCTCGGTCCCGGGGAGCTGTTTTTT. Protein sequence: CASSLTGTRVLGPGELFF.

This clone was counted only a few times. This chain links TRBV3-1 (or the pseudogene TRBV3-2) with TRBJ2-1; no clear D. This CDR3 is built from 14 residues. The ends were cut back, 0 bases at V and 2 bases at J, with 5 bases in the middle. Germline assignment: CDR1 LGHDT and CDR2 YNNKEL (reference sequence). The CDR3, as DNA: TGTGCCAGCAGCCAAGAATTCACCTACAATGAGCAGTTCTTC. The encoded protein is CASSQEFTYNEQFF.

The chain links TRBV6-5 to TRBJ1-4, with D maybe TRBD1 (6 bases). The V end was cut by 5 bases, the J end by 8 bases, with 15 bases between. CDR1 and CDR2 from the germline V gene are MNHEY and SVGAGI. The CDR3 is 14 amino acids. The CDR3 DNA reads as TGTGCCAGCAGTAGCCGGGACAAGCCAGAAAAACTGTTTTTT. As protein: CASSSRDKPEKLFF.

Of note for this clone: One end of the junction varies from germline; a read error may be responsible. This rearrangement joins TRBV7-7 to TRBJ1-5, with D tentatively TRBD1 (5 bases). This CDR3 is 15 amino acids long. CDR1 and CDR2 (germline): SSHAT, FNYEAQ (reference sequence). The CDR3 coding sequence is TGTGCTAGCAGCTCTCCAGGGTCAAATTTTCAGCCCCAGCATTTT. Protein product: CASSSPGSNFQPQHF.

The chain couples TRBV19 to TRBJ2-2; 10 nucleotides agree with TRBD2. CDR3 length: 17 residues. The V segment lost 4 bases and the J segment 0 bases; nucleotides outside the gene matches: 5. Looked up from germline, CDR1 is LNHDA and CDR2 is SQIVND (reference sequence). The CDR3 here is CASSKRTSGPNTGELFF. DNA of the CDR3: TGTGCCAGTAGTAAAAGGACTAGCGGACCGAACACCGGGGAGCTGTTTTTT.

V usage is TRBV10-1 and J usage is TRBJ2-3; a weak D match, TRBD2 (5 bases). V was cut by 3 bases and J by 1 base, with 5 bases left in between. CDR1 is WNHNN and CDR2 is SYGVQD in the germline V gene (reference sequence). The CDR3 consists of 13 residues. The CDR3 DNA sequence: TGCGCCAGCAGTGAAGCGGGCACAGATACGCAGTATTTT. Its translation is CASSEAGTDTQYF.